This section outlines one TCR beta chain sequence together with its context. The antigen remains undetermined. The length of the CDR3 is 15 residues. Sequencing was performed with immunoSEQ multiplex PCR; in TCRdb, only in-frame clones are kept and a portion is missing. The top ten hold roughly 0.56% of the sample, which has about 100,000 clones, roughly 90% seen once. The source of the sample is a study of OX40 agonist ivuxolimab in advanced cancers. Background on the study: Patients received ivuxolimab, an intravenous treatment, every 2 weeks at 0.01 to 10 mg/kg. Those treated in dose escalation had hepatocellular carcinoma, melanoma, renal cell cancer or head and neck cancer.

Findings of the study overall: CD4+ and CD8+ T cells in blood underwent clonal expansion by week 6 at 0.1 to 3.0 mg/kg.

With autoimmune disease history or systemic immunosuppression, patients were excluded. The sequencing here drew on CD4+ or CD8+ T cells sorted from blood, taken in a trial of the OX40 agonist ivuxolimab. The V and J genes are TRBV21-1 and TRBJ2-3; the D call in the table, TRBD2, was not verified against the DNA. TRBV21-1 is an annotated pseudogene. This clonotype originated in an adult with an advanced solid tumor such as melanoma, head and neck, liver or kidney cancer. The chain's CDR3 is CASSKEYFSTDTQYF. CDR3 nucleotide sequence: TGTGCCAGCAGCAAAGAATACTTTAGCACAGATACGCAGTATTTT.